The 25 T cell receptor beta chains below come from one sample, sequenced in a study of tumor and adjacent non-tumor tissue in lung cancer. No cell sorting was done before RNA was extracted from the tissue. The library came from three nested PCR rounds adapted from ARM-PCR protocols. TCRdb itself ran the multiplex PCR reads through MiXCR, one entry per CDR3 protein. The sample yields roughly 200,000 distinct CDR3 sequences, approximately 74% seen once. The specimen was lung tumor tissue. The receptors originated from a man aged 60-69 years with non-small cell lung cancer.

As to this clonotype: A single base separates this from a much larger clone, so it may be a read error. The rearrangement links TRBV20-1 to TRBJ2-7; TRBD2 agrees at 7 bases. This CDR3 has 14 amino acids. The V gene end was trimmed by 5 bases and the J gene end by 2 bases; junction bases not matched to a gene: 9. Germline CDR1 and CDR2: DFQATT and SNEGSKA (reference sequence). The CDR3, as DNA: TGCAGTGCTGCCGAAGTGGGGAGGGCCTACGAGCAGTACTTC. Translated, it gives CSAAEVGRAYEQYF.

The V gene is TRBV20-1, the J gene TRBJ2-7; D is possibly TRBD2 (6 bases). The CDR3 consists of 13 residues. V lost 5 bases to trimming and J lost 7 bases, with 18 bases between them. Germline V CDR1 and CDR2: DFQATT, SNEGSKA (reference sequence). DNA of the CDR3: TGCAGTGCTGGACCAGCGGGCGGAGAGGAGCAGTACTTC. Its translation: CSAGPAGGEEQYF.

With regard to this clonotype: The conserved final phenylalanine or tryptophan is absent from the CDR3, which likely points to a read error. The chain carries TRBV6-6 and TRBJ2-1, with D possibly being TRBD2 (6 bases). This CDR3 comprises 15 residues. V lost 8 bases, J lost 0 bases, and 14 bases lay in between. The V gene's germline CDR1 is MNHNY and CDR2 SVGAGI (reference sequence). In DNA form, the CDR3 reads TGTGCCAGCGGTTCGGACTATCACTCCTACAATGAGCAGTTCTCC. Its protein product is CASGSDYHSYNEQFS.

To note about this clonotype: This could be a read error, since a much larger clone is one nucleotide away. V gene TRBV20-1 combines with J gene TRBJ2-3; D ambiguous. Germline V gives CDR1 DFQATT, CDR2 SNEGSKA (reference sequence). Trimming pared 3 bases from V and 10 bases from J, leaving 11 bases between. CDR3 size: 11 residues. Here the CDR3 reads CSASHSNSQYF. The CDR3 DNA follows: TGCAGTGCTAGTCATAGCAACTCGCAGTATTTT.

Worth noting for this clonotype: A much larger clone is a single base away; this may be a read error. The chain couples TRBV20-1 to TRBJ2-5, with D possibly being TRBD2 (6 bases). Germline CDR1 reads DFQATT; CDR2 reads SNEGSKA (reference sequence). The CDR3 covers 17 residues. Trimming took 0 bases from V and 7 from J, leaving 24 bases between them. The CDR3 DNA reads TGCAGTGCTAGAGATGAGGAGGGGCGGGCAGATGGGGTGACCCAGTACTTC. It specifies CSARDEEGRADGVTQYF.

On this clonotype: Possible read error: a much larger clone is one base away. The V gene is TRBV6-5, the J gene TRBJ2-5, with D perhaps TRBD1 or TRBD2 (6 bases each). The ends were cut back, 0 bases at V and 7 bases at J, with 15 bases in the middle. Germline-derived CDR1 and CDR2 are MNHEY and SVGAGI. This CDR3 is 15 amino acids long. This CDR3 reads CASSYSLGGYGTQYF. In nucleotides, the CDR3 is TGTGCCAGCAGTTACTCTTTAGGGGGGTACGGGACCCAGTACTTC.

There are many counts of this clonotype. V and J are TRBV20-1 and TRBJ2-7; 9 bases are shared with TRBD1. This CDR3 has 16 residues. The V gene's germline CDR1 is DFQATT and CDR2 SNEGSKA (reference sequence). Trimming removed 6 bases from V and 4 bases from J; junction bases left unmatched: 16. CDR3 protein: CSAHLLTGGEGYEQYF. The CDR3 nucleotides read TGCAGTGCCCATCTTCTCACAGGGGGCGAAGGATACGAGCAGTACTTC.

The gene calls are TRBV6-6 and TRBJ2-4; D possibly uses TRBD1 or TRBD2 (5 bases each). The germline V gene encodes CDR1 MNHNY and CDR2 SVGAGI (reference sequence). Trimming took off 4 bases at V and 6 bases at J, with 7 bases between the two ends. The CDR3 consists of 12 residues. The CDR3 DNA reads TGTGCCAGCAGTTCGGGGCGAAACATTCAGTACTTC. Translated: CASSSGRNIQYF.

Notes on this clonotype: At one boundary the junction diverges from the germline segment, which might be a read error. The genes are TRBV4-3 and TRBJ1-1; D is unclear. Germline CDR1 is LGHNA and CDR2 is YSLEER. The CDR3 is 16 amino acids. CDR3 sequence: CASSQDHTQSNSEAFF. CDR3 DNA sequence: TGCGCCAGCAGCCAAGATCATACTCAGTCCAACTCTGAAGCGTTCTTT.

This clonotype was detected only a few times. V and J are TRBV6-2 or TRBV6-3 and TRBJ2-1; TRBD2 matches 10 bases. This CDR3 contains 15 residues. Germline V gene lookup returns CDR1 MNHEY and CDR2 SVGEGT. The ends lost 5 bases at V and 5 bases at J; junction bases unmatched: 6. The CDR3 region has the DNA TGTGCCAGCAGTCACCAACTAGCGGGGCACAATGAGCAGTTCTTC. Translating it yields CASSHQLAGHNEQFF.

The chain links TRBV20-1 to TRBJ1-2; unclear D gene. V gave up 4 bases and J gave up 6 bases, with 9 bases separating them. Germline V gives CDR1 DFQATT, CDR2 SNEGSKA (reference sequence). The CDR3 loop spans 11 amino acids. The CDR3 nucleotides are TGCAGTGCTAAAGTAGTGGATGGCTACACCTTC. Protein: CSAKVVDGYTF.

This clonotype was observed once. This chain joins TRBV4-3 and TRBJ2-2; the D gene is possibly TRBD2 (5 bases). Per germline, CDR1 LGHNA and CDR2 YSLEER. This CDR3 has 16 residues. Trimming left V 0 bases short and J 7 bases short, with 15 bases between. The CDR3 DNA follows: TGCGCCAGCAGCCAAGAGTTCGGGGTATTGCTCGGGGAGCTGTTTTTT. Amino acids: CASSQEFGVLLGELFF.

As regards this clonotype: At one end, the junction sequence differs from germline, possibly due to a read error. The rearrangement uses TRBV28 and TRBJ2-7; D may match TRBD1 or TRBD2 (5 bases each). Per germline, CDR1 MDHEN and CDR2 SYDVKM. This CDR3 spans 14 amino acids. The CDR3 DNA is TGTTCCAGCAGTTTGCCGGGGCGAACCTACGAGCAGTACTTC. This gives the protein CSSSLPGRTYEQYF.

The chain employs TRBV12-3 or TRBV12-4 and TRBJ1-3, with 9 nucleotides matching TRBD1. The CDR3 covers 19 residues. J was trimmed by 4 bases and V by 2 bases; bases with no gene match: 15. The CDR3 nucleotides are TGTGCCAGCAGTTTATACAACCGGGACAGGGTCCGCGGCGGAAACACCATATATTTT. Translation: CASSLYNRDRVRGGNTIYF.

As to this clonotype: Being one base from a much bigger clone, this may be a read error. The J gene is TRBJ2-7, the V gene TRBV29-1; the match to TRBD1 covers 9 bases. CDR3 size: 14 residues. The V gene's germline CDR1 is SQVTM and CDR2 ANQGSEA. Germline trimming cut 3 bases from V and 7 bases from J; bases unmatched to any gene: 10. The CDR3 here is CSVDPVTGGKEQYF. CDR3 in DNA: TGCAGCGTTGACCCTGTGACAGGGGGAAAAGAGCAGTACTTC.

As to this clonotype: An end of the junction differs from the germline gene, which may be a read error. The gene calls are TRBV30 and TRBJ1-2; no firm D call. The germline CDR1 and CDR2 sequences are GTSNPN and SVGIG (reference sequence). The CDR3 runs to 14 residues. DNA of the CDR3: TGTGCCTGGAGTGTGGAGGGAGAGGGCTATGGCCACACCTTC. Translated, it gives CAWSVEGEGYGHTF.

As regards this clonotype: At one end, the junction sequence differs from germline, possibly due to a read error. This chain uses TRBV29-1 with TRBJ2-3; 11 bases are a match to TRBD2. CDR1 SQVTM and CDR2 ANQGSEA come from the germline V gene. The CDR3 runs 16 residues. Here the CDR3 DNA reads TGCAGCGTTGTATTAGCGGGAGGGCCTGGCACAGATATGCAGTACTTT. Protein sequence: CSVVLAGGPGTDMQYF.

Worth noting for this clonotype: A much bigger clone sits one base away, suggesting this may be a read error. This chain uses TRBV6-6 with TRBJ1-6; D possibly corresponds to TRBD1 (5 bases). In germline, CDR1 is MNHNY, CDR2 SVGAGI (reference sequence). The length of the CDR3 is 15 residues. Trimming pared 5 bases from V and 9 bases from J, leaving 17 bases between. The CDR3 DNA is TGTGCCAGCAGTCAAGACGGGGGGATGGGTTCACCCCTCCACTTT. Translated, it gives CASSQDGGMGSPLHF.

With regard to this clonotype: This may arise from a read error, as a much more abundant clone is one base away. This chain connects TRBV4-3 to TRBJ1-5; D is perhaps TRBD2 (7 bases). The J call is in doubt because the DNA end fits TRBJ2-3 better. Germline-derived CDR1 and CDR2 are LGHNA and YSLEER. The CDR3 sequence is 15 residues long. The CDR3 bases are TGCGCCAGCAGCCCCTCACCGGGAGGCGGACAGCCCCAGTATTTT. This codes for CASSPSPGGGQPQYF.

Turning to this clonotype: The junction shows a germline mismatch at one end, possibly a read error. The V gene is TRBV11-3, the J gene TRBJ2-5; 7 bases match TRBD2. Germline-derived CDR1 and CDR2 are SGHNT and YENEEA. The CDR3 runs to 16 residues. In DNA form, the CDR3 reads TGTGCCAGCGGCTTAGATAATGGGGGGGGCCAAGAGACCCAGTACTTC. Encoded protein: CASGLDNGGGQETQYF.

Of note for this clonotype: The germline gene is not matched at one end of the junction; a read error may be the cause. The gene calls are TRBV10-2 and TRBJ2-1; D possibly corresponds to TRBD2 (6 bases). Looked up from germline, CDR1 is WSHSY and CDR2 is SAAADI. This CDR3 spans 13 amino acids. CDR3 sequence: CASNRLEDNDQFF. The CDR3 region has the DNA TGCGCCAGCAATAGACTAGAAGACAATGACCAGTTCTTC.

About this clonotype itself: Since a much larger clone is just one base distant, this may be a read error. The rearrangement joins TRBV12-3 or TRBV12-4 to TRBJ2-1; 8 positions match TRBD1. The CDR3 is 13 amino acids. J gave up 10 bases and V 10 bases, and 12 bases lay outside the gene matches. Written as DNA, the CDR3 is TGTGCCATCGGGTCAAGACAGGGGAGCGAGCAGTTCTTC. It translates to CAIGSRQGSEQFF.

This clonotype was counted only a few times. A much larger clone lies a single base off, so this may be a read error. V is TRBV29-1 and J is TRBJ2-2; 13 nucleotides match TRBD2. CDR1 SQVTM and CDR2 ANQGSEA come from the germline V gene. The CDR3 is made up of 15 amino acids. CDR3 sequence: CSAKTSGGNTGEMFF. The CDR3 DNA follows: TGCAGCGCCAAGACTAGCGGGGGGAACACCGGGGAGATGTTTTTT.

About this clonotype itself: A much larger clone sits a single nucleotide away, making a read error possible. The chain is built from TRBV6-1 and TRBJ2-3; 12 nucleotides match TRBD2. CDR1 and CDR2 from the germline V gene are MNHNS and SASEGT. Trimming removed 2 bases from V and 5 bases from J; junction bases left unmatched: 5. The CDR3 is 16 amino acids. The CDR3 coding sequence is TGTGCCAGCAGTGAACTAGCGGGAGGGAGGATAGATACGCAGTATTTT. Its translation is CASSELAGGRIDTQYF.

Turning to this clonotype: Compared with germline, one end of the junction differs, possibly owing to a read error. This sequence joins TRBV6-5 and TRBJ2-7; 7 bases align to TRBD1. CDR3 length: 13 amino acids. Germline V gene sequence: CDR1 MNHEY, CDR2 SVGAGI. CDR3 region: CANSSGTAYEQYF. DNA for the CDR3: TGTGCCAACAGTTCCGGGACAGCCTACGAGCAGTACTTC.